This entry is about one T cell receptor (beta chain). Its target is unknown. Everyone who donated was a Caucasian adult who lived in Nashville, Tennessee. This specimen belongs to a study of shared clonotypes between healthy human individuals. The data were produced by immunoSEQ multiplex PCR, yet TCRdb's version contains in-frame clones alone and is incomplete. The sample yields some 2.4 million clones, over 85% seen once. Study-level results: Relative to memory subsets, naive subsets generally showed larger estimated richness.

This TCR derives from a man aged 18 to 30 in good health. Some clones in this sample may be carry-over from other donors' samples. Sequences were obtained from naive CD4+ T cells from PBMCs. Regarding subset: CD45RA+ positively selected.

Here the CDR3 DNA reads TGTGCCAGCAGTTACTTCCCCGGGGGTTCTGGAAACACCATATATTTT. Residues: CASSYFPGGSGNTIYF. The gene calls are TRBV6-5 and TRBJ1-3; TRBD1 might be the D (5 bases). This CDR3 contains 16 residues. Deletions cut 1 base from V and 1 base from J, with 11 bases between. Per the germline V gene, CDR1 is MNHEY and CDR2 is SVGAGI.